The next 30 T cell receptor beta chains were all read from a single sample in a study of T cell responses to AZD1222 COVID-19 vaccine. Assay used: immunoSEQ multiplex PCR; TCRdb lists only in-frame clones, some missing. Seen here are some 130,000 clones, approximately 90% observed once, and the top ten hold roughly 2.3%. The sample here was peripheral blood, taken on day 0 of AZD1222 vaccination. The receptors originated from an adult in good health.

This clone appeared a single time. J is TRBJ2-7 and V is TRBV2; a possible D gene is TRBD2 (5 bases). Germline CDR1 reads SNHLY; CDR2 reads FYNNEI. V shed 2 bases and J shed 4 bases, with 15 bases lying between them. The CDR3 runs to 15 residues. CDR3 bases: TGTGCCAGCAGTGAAAGAGCTAGCAGAGCTTACGAGCAGTACTTC. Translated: CASSERASRAYEQYF.

The CDR3 is CAWAPWTGEGEKLFF. The CDR3, as DNA: TGTGCCTGGGCCCCCTGGACAGGGGAAGGGGAAAAACTGTTTTTT. The chain combines TRBV30 with TRBJ1-4; 9 bases line up with TRBD1. Unmatched junction bases numbered 12, after V lost 5 bases and J lost 8 bases. Per the germline V gene, CDR1 is GTSNPN and CDR2 is SVGIG (reference sequence). The length of the CDR3 is 15 residues. Supplemented by reference TRBV30 and TRBJ1-4, the full variable domain reads SQTIHQWPATLVQPVGSPLSLECTVEGTSNPNLYWYRQAAGRGLQLLFYSVGIGQISSEVPQNLSASRPQDRQFILSSKKLLLSDSGFYLCAWAPWTGEGEKLFFGSGTQLSVL.

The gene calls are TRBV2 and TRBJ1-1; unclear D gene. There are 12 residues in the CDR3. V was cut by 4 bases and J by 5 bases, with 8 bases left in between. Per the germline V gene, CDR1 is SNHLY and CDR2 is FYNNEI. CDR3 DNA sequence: TGTGCCAGCAGTGTAAGCAGGACTGAAGCTTTCTTT. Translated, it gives CASSVSRTEAFF.

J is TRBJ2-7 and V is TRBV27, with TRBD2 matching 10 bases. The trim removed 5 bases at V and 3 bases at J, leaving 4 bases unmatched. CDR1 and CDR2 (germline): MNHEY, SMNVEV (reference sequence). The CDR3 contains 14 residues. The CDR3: CASSRAGGVYEQYF. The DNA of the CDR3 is TGTGCCAGCAGTCGAGCGGGGGGGGTCTACGAGCAGTACTTC.

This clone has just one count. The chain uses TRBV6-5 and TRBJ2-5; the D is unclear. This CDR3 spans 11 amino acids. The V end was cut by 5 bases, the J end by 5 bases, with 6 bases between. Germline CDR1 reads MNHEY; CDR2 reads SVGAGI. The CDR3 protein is CASSTRETQYF. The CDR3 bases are TGTGCCAGCAGTACGAGGGAGACCCAGTACTTC.

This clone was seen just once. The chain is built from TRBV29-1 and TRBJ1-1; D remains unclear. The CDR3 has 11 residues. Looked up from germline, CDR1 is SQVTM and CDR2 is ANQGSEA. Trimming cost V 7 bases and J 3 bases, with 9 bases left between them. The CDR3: CSAGKYTEAFF. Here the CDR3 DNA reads TGCAGCGCTGGAAAGTACACTGAAGCTTTCTTT.

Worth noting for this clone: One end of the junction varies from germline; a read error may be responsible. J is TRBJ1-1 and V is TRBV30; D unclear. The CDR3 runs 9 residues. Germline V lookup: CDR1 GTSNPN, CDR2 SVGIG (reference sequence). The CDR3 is CAWSEAVIF. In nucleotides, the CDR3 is TGTGCCTGGAGTGAGGCAGTGATTTTT.

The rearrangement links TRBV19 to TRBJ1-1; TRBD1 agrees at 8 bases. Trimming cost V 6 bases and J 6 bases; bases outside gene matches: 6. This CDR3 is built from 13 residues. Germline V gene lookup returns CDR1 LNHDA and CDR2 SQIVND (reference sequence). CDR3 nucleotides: TGTGCCAGTAGCCCGACAGGGGTCCCTGAAGCTTTCTTT. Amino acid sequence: CASSPTGVPEAFF. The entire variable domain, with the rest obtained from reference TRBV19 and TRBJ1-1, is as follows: DGGITQSPKYLFRKEGQNVTLSCEQNLNHDAMYWYRQDPGQGLRLIYYSQIVNDFQKGDIAEGYSVSREKKESFPLTVTSAQKNPTAFYLCASSPTGVPEAFFGQGTRLTVV.

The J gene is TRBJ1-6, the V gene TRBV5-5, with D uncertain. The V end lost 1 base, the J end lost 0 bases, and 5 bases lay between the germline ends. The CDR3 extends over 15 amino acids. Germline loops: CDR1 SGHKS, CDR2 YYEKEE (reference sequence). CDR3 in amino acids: CASSLFSSYNSPLHF. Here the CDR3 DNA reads TGTGCCAGCAGCTTGTTTAGCTCCTATAATTCACCCCTCCACTTT.

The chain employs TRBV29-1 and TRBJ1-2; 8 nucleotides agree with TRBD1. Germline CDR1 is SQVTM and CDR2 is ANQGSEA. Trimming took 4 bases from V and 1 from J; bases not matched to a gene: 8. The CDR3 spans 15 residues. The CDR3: CSVAPRDRLNYGYTF. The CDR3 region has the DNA TGCAGCGTTGCCCCCCGGGACAGGCTTAACTATGGCTACACCTTC.

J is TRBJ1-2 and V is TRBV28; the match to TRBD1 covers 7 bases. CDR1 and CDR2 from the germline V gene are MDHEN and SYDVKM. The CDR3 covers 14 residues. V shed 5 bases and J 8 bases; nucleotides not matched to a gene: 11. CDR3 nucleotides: TGTGCCAGCAGTCCCACAGGGGCCCTTAGAGGCTACACCTTC. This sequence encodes CASSPTGALRGYTF.

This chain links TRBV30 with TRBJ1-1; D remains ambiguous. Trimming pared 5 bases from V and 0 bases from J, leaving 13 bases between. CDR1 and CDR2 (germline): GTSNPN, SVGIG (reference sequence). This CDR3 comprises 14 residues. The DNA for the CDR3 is TGTGCCTGGCGGACGGTTGTTTTGAACACTGAAGCTTTCTTT. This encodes CAWRTVVLNTEAFF.

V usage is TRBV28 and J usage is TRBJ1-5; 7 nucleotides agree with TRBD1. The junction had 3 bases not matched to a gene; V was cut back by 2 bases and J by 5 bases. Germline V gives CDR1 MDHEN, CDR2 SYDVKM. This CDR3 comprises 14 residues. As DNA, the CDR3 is TGTGCCAGCAGTTTAACAGGGGATCATCAGCCCCAGCATTTT. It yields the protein CASSLTGDHQPQHF.

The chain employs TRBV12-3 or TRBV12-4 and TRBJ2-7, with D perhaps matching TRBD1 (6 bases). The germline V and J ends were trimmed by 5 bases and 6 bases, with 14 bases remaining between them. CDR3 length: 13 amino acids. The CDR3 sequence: CASSLQGGSEQYF. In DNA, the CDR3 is TGTGCCAGCAGTCTCCAAGGGGGTTCCGAGCAGTACTTC.

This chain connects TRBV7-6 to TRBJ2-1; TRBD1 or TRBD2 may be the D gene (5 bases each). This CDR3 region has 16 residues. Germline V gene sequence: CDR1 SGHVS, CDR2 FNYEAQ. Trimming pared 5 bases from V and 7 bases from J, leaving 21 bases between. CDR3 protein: CASSPYRGVGSNEQFF. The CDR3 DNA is TGTGCCAGCAGCCCTTATAGGGGAGTTGGGAGTAATGAGCAGTTCTTC. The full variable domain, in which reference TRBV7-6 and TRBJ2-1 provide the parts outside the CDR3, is GAGVSQSPRYKVTKRGQDVALRCDPISGHVSLYWYRQALGQGPEFLTYFNYEAQQDKSGLPNDRFSAERPEGSISTLTIQRTEQRDSAMYRCASSPYRGVGSNEQFFGPGTRLTVL.

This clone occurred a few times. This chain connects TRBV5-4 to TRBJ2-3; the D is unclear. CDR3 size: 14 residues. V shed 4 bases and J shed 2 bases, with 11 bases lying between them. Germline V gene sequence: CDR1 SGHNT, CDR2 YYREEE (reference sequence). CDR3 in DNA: TGTGCCAGCAGCCCCCGTGAGCTCACAGATACGCAGTATTTT. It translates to CASSPRELTDTQYF.

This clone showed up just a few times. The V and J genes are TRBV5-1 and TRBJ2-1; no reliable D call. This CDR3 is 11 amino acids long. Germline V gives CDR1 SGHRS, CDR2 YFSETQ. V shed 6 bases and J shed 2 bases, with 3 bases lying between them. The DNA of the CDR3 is TGCGCCAGCAACACCTACAATGAGCAGTTCTTC. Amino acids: CASNTYNEQFF.

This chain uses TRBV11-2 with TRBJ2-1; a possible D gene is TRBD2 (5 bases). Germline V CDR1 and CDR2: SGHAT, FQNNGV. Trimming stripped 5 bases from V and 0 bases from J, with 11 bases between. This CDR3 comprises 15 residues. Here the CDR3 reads CASSPSPVSYNEQFF. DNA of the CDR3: TGTGCCAGCAGCCCTAGCCCCGTCTCCTACAATGAGCAGTTCTTC.

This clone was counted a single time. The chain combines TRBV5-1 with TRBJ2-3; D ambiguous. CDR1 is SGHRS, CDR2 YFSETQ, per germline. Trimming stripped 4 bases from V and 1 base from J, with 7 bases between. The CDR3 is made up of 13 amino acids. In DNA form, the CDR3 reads TGCGCCAGCAGCGGCCAGCGCACAGATACGCAGTATTTT. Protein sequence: CASSGQRTDTQYF.

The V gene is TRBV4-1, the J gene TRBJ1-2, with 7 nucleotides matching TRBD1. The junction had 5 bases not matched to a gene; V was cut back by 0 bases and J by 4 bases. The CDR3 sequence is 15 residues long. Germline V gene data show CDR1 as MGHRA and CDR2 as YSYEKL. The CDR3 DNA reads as TGCGCCAGCAGCCAAGATAGGCAGGGGGGCTATGGCTACACCTTC. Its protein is CASSQDRQGGYGYTF.

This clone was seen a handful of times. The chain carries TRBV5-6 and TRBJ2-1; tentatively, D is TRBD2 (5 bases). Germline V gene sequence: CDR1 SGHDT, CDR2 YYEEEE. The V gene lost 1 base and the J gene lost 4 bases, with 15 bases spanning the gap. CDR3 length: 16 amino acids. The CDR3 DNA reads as TGTGCCAGCAGCTTGTATTCGACTAAGCCGTACAATGAGCAGTTCTTC. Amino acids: CASSLYSTKPYNEQFF.

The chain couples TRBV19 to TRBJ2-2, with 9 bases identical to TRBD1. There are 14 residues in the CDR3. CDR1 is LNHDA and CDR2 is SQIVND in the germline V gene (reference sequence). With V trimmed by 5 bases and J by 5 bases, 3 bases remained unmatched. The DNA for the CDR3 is TGTGCCAGTAGTGGACAGGGGAGGACCGGGGAGCTGTTTTTT. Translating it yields CASSGQGRTGELFF.

The CDR3 is CASAGQGVTEAFF. In DNA form, the CDR3 reads TGTGCCAGCGCGGGGCAGGGGGTCACTGAAGCTTTCTTT. V gene TRBV19 combines with J gene TRBJ1-1; TRBD1 matches at 7 bases. This CDR3 comprises 13 residues. CDR1 LNHDA and CDR2 SQIVND come from the germline V gene (reference sequence). Trimming at V came to 9 bases and at J to 4 bases, leaving 8 bases not matched to a gene.

The CDR3 spells CASSSPRRIGSSTDTQYF. As DNA, the CDR3 is TGTGCCAGCAGCTCCCCTCGGCGGATCGGGTCTAGCACAGATACGCAGTATTTT. The rearrangement joins TRBV11-2 to TRBJ2-3; D not resolved. The CDR3 contains 18 residues. Germline values: CDR1 SGHAT, CDR2 FQNNGV. The V end lost 4 bases, the J end lost 0 bases, and 20 bases lay between the germline ends. Looking up the rest from reference TRBV11-2 and TRBJ2-3 gives the full variable domain: EAGVAQSPRYKIIEKRQSVAFWCNPISGHATLYWYQQILGQGPKLLIQFQNNGVVDDSQLPKDRFSAERLKGVDSTLKIQPAKLEDSAVYLCASSSPRRIGSSTDTQYFGPGTRLTVL.

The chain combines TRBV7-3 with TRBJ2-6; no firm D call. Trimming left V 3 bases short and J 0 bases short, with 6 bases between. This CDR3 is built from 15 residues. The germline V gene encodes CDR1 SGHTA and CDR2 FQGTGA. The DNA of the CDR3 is TGTGCCAGCAGCTTCGCCACCTCTGGGGCCAACGTCCTGACTTTC. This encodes CASSFATSGANVLTF.

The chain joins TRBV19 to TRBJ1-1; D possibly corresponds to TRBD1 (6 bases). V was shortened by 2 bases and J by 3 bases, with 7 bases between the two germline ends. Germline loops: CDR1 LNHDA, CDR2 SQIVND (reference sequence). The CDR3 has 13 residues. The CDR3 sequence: CASSIKGDTEAFF. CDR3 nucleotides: TGTGCCAGTAGTATAAAGGGGGACACTGAAGCTTTCTTT.

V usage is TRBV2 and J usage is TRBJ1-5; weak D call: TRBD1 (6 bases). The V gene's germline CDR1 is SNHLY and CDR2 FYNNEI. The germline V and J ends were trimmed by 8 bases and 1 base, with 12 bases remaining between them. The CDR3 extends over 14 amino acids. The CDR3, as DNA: TGTGCCAGCCAGCTAGGGGGGAGCAATCAGCCCCAGCATTTT. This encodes CASQLGGSNQPQHF. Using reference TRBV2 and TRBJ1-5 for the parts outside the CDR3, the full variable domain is EPEVTQTPSHQVTQMGQEVILRCVPISNHLYFYWYRQILGQKVEFLVSFYNNEISEKSEIFDDQFSVERPDGSNFTLKIRSTKLEDSAMYFCASQLGGSNQPQHFGDGTRLSIL.

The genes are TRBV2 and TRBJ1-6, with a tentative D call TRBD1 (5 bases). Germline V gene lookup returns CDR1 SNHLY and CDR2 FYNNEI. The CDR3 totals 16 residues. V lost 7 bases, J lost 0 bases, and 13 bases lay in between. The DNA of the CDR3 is TGTGCCAGCATGCCCGGGACGAGCTCCTATAATTCACCCCTCCACTTT. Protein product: CASMPGTSSYNSPLHF. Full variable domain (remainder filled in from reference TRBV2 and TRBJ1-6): EPEVTQTPSHQVTQMGQEVILRCVPISNHLYFYWYRQILGQKVEFLVSFYNNEISEKSEIFDDQFSVERPDGSNFTLKIRSTKLEDSAMYFCASMPGTSSYNSPLHFGNGTRLTVT.

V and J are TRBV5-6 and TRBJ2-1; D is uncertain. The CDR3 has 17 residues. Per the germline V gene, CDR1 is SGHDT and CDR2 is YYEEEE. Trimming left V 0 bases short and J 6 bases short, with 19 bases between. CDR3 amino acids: CASSLAELRRWGNEQFF. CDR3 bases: TGTGCCAGCAGCTTGGCCGAACTGAGGCGGTGGGGCAATGAGCAGTTCTTC.

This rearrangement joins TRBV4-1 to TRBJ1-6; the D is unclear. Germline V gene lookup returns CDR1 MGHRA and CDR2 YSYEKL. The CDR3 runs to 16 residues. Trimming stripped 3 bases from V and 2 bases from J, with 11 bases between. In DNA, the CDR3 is TGCGCCAGCAGCCACTACACAGCGACCTATAATTCACCCCTCCACTTT. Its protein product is CASSHYTATYNSPLHF.